This T cell receptor (beta chain) emerged from a study of Tregs in tolerant kidney transplant recipients. Findings and limits, study-wide: The small number of patients limits these findings pending further validation. Expanding Tregs on activated donor B cells appeared to best identify donor-specific TCRbeta clones. Some patients' samples used different primers over time, so nucleotide sequences weren't comparable.

The assay was immunoSEQ multiplex PCR, and TCRdb's table has in-frame clones only and misses some. The sample shows approximately 81,000 clones, over 75% of them seen only once. V was trimmed by 5 bases and J by 7 bases, leaving 20 bases between them. CDR3 size: 15 residues. Germline CDR1 MDHEN, CDR2 SYDVKM. Related graft donors supplied nonmyeloablative bone marrow transplants, and mixed chimerism was transient. CD4+CD25+CD127- Tregs, CD4+CD25- non-Tregs, CD4 and CD8 cells were sorted. As regards this clone: Its antigen is not known.

This chain joins TRBV28 and TRBJ1-2, with unresolved D. The clonotype originates from a human patient who received a combined kidney and bone marrow transplant. Some T cells may be transferred from the graft donor. Sequenced here: CD4+ T cells from blood (PBMCs), sampled 24 months after the transplant. The CDR3 reads CASSLTQRALTGYTF. CDR3 bases: TGTGCCAGCAGTCTCACCCAGAGGGCTCTGACTGGCTACACCTTC.